This TCR beta chain stems from a study of blood T cell repertoires in COVID-19. Per the original methods: Estimated nucleated cell counts came from reference gene primer amplification. Libraries were prepared by immunoSEQ multiplex PCR; TCRdb keeps only in-frame clonotypes and omits some of them. V and J calls and clone size are given by that table; D and trimming were obtained from the DNA. The table has some 250,000 clones, about 68% seen once. V trimming: 0 bases; J trimming: 9 bases; junction bases outside the gene matches: 5. The germline CDR1 and CDR2 sequences are GTSNPN and SVGIG (reference sequence). The CDR3 is 13 amino acids.

The receptor was derived from a woman at least 80 years old with acute or convalescent COVID-19. Material: peripheral blood. The gene calls are TRBV30 and TRBJ2-1; 7 bases map to TRBD2. CDR3 nucleotide sequence: TGTGCCTGGAGTGTTGCAGCGGGAACTGAGCAGTTCTTC. This translates into CAWSVAAGTEQFF.